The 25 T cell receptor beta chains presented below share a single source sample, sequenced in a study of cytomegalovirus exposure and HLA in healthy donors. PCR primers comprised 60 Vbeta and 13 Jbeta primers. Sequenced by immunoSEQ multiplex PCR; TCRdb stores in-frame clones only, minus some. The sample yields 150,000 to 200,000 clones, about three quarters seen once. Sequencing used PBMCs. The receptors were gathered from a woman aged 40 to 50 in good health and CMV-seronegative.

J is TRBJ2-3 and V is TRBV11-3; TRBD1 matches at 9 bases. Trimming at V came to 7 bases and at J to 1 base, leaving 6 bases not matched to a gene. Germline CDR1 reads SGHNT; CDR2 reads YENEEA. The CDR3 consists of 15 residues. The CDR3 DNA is TGTGCCAGCACACAGGGGGCGGTGGGCACAGATACGCAGTATTTT. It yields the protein CASTQGAVGTDTQYF.

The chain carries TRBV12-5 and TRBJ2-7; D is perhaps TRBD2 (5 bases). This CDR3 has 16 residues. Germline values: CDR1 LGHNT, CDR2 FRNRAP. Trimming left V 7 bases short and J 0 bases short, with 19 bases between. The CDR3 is CASAKEDGGYSYEQYV. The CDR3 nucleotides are TGTGCTAGTGCCAAGGAGGACGGCGGCTACTCCTACGAGCAGTACGTC.

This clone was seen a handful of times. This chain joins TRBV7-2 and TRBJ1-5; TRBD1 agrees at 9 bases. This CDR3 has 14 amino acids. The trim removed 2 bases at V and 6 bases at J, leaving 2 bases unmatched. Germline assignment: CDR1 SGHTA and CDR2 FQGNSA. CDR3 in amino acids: CASSLRQGGQPQHF. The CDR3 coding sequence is TGTGCCAGCAGCTTAAGACAGGGGGGTCAGCCCCAGCATTTT.

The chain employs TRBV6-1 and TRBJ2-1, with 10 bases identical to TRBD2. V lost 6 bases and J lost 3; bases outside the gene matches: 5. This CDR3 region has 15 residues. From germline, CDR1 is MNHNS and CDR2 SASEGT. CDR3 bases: TGTGCCAGCAGCTCACTAGCGGGACACTACAATGAGCAGTTCTTC. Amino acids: CASSSLAGHYNEQFF.

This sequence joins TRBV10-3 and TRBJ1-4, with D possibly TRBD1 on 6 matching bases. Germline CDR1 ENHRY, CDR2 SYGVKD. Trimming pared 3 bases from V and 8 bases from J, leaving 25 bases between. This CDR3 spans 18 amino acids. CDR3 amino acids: CAISDPPVGGVAGEKLFF. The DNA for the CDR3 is TGTGCCATCAGTGACCCCCCGGTCGGGGGCGTAGCGGGGGAAAAACTGTTTTTT.

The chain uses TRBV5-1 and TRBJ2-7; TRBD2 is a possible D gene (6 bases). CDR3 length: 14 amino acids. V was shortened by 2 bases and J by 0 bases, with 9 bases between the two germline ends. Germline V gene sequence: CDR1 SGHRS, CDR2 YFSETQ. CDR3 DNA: TGCGCCAGCAGCTTATTTAGCGGCTCCTACGAGCAGTACTTC. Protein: CASSLFSGSYEQYF.

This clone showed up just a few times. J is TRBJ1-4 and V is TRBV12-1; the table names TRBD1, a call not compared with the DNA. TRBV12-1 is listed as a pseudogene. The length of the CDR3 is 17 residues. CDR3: CASSFLPGTAGNEKLFF. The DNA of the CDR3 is TGTGCCAGCAGCTTTTTACCAGGGACAGCGGGTAATGAAAAACTGTTTTTT.

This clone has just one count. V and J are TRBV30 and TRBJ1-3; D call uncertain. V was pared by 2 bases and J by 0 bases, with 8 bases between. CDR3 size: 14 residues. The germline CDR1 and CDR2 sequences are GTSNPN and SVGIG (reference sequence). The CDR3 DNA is TGTGCCTGGAGTCCAGTAAGCTCTGGAAACACCATATATTTT. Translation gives CAWSPVSSGNTIYF.

CDR3 region: CASSLGGAQYF. CDR3 nucleotides: TGTGCCAGCAGCTTAGGGGGAGCACAGTACTTC. V gene TRBV7-2 combines with J gene TRBJ2-5, with D possibly TRBD2 on 5 matching bases. CDR1 is SGHTA, CDR2 FQGNSA, per germline. Trimming pared 1 base from V and 11 bases from J, leaving 8 bases between. The CDR3 is 11 amino acids.

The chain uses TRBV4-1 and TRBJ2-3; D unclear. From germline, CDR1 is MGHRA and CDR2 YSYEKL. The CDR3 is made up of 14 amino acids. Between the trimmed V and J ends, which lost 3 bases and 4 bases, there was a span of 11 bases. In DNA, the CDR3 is TGCGCCAGCAGCCAGGGCCAGCCCCCAGATACGCAGTATTTT. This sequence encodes CASSQGQPPDTQYF.

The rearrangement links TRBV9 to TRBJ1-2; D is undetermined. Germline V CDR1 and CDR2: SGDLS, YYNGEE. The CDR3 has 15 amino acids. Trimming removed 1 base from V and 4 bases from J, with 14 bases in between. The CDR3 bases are TGTGCCAGCAGCGTATTGGATGGAGCCCCCTATGGCTACACCTTC. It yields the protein CASSVLDGAPYGYTF.

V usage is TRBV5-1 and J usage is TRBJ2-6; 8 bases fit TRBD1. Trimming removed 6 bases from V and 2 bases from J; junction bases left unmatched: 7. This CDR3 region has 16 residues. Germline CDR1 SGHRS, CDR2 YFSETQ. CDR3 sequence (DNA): TGCGCCAGCACCCCAGGGGGCACCCCTGGGGCCAACGTCCTGACTTTC. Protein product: CASTPGGTPGANVLTF. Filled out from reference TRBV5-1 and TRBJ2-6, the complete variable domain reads KAGVTQTPRYLIKTRGQQVTLSCSPISGHRSVSWYQQTPGQGLQFLFEYFSETQRNKGNFPGRFSGRQFSNSRSEMNVSTLELGDSALYLCASTPGGTPGANVLTFGAGSRLTVL.

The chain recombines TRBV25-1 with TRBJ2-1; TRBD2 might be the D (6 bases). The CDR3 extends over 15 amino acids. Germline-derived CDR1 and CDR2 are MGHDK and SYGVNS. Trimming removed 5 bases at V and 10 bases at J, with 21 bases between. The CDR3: CASSLGGLAQGEQFF. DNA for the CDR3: TGTGCCAGCAGTCTGGGGGGACTGGCCCAGGGCGAGCAGTTCTTC.

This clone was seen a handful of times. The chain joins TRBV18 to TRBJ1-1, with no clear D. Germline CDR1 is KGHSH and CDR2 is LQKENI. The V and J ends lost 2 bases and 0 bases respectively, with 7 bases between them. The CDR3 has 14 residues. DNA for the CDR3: TGTGCCAGCTCACCATCGGGGTTGAACACTGAAGCTTTCTTT. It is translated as CASSPSGLNTEAFF.

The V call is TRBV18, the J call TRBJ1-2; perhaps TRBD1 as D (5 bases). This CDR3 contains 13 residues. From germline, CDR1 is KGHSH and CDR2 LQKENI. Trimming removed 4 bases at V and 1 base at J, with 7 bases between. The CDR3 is CASSLDINYGYTF. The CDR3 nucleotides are TGTGCCAGCTCACTGGACATTAACTATGGCTACACCTTC.

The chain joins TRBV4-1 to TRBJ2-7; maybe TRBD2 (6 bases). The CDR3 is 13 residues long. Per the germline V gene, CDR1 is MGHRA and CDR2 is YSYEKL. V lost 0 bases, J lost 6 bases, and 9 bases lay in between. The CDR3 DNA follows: TGCGCCAGCAGCCAAGAGCCAGCGGGCGAGCAGTACTTC. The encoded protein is CASSQEPAGEQYF.

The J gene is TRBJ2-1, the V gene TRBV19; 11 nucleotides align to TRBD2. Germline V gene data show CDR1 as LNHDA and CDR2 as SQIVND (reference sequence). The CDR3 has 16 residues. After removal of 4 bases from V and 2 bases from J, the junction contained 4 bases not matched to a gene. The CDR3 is CASSNSGRAPYNEQFF. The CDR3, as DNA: TGTGCCAGTAGTAATAGCGGGAGGGCCCCCTACAATGAGCAGTTCTTC.

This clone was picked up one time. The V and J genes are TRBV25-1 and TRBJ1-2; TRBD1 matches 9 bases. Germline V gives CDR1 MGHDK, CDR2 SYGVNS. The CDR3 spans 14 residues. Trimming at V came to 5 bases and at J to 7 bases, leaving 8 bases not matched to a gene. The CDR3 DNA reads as TGTGCCAGCAGTTACGAGGGGACAGGGCTTGGCTACACCTTC. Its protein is CASSYEGTGLGYTF.

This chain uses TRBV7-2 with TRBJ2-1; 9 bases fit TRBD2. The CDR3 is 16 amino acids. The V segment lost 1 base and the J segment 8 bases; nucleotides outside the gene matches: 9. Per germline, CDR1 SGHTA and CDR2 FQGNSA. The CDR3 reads CASSLGGASGIYEQFF. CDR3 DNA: TGTGCCAGCAGCTTAGGGGGGGCTAGCGGGATTTATGAGCAGTTCTTC.

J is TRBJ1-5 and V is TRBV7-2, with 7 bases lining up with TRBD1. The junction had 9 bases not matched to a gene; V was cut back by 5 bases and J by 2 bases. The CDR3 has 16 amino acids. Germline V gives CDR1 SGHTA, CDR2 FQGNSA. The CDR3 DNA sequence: TGTGCCAGCAGCGTTCAGGGGGGTTACGGCAATCAGCCCCAGCATTTT. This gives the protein CASSVQGGYGNQPQHF. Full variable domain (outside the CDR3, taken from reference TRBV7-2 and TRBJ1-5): GAGVSQSPSNKVTEKGKDVELRCDPISGHTALYWYRQSLGQGLEFLIYFQGNSAPDKSGLPSDRFSAERTGGSVSTLTIQRTQQEDSAVYLCASSVQGGYGNQPQHFGDGTRLSIL.

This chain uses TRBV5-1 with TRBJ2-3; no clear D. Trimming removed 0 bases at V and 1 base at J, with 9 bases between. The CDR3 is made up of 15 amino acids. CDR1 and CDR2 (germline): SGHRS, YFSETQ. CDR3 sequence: CASSLEWSGTDTQYF. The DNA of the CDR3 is TGCGCCAGCAGCTTGGAGTGGAGTGGCACAGATACGCAGTATTTT.

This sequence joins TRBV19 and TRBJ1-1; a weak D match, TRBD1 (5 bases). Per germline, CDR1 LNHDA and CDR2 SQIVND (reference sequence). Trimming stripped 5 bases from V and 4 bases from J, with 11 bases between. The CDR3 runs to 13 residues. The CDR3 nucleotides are TGTGCCAGTAGTGCGCAGGGTAGCACTGAAGCTTTCTTT. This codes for CASSAQGSTEAFF.

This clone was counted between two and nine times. DNA of the CDR3: TGTGCCAGCAGCTTAGAGCCCGCGGGAAACACTGAAGCTTTCTTT. The encoded protein is CASSLEPAGNTEAFF. J is TRBJ1-1 and V is TRBV11-2; no firm D call. The CDR3 spans 15 residues. Looked up from germline, CDR1 is SGHAT and CDR2 is FQNNGV. V was trimmed by 0 bases and J by 2 bases, leaving 10 bases between them. The variable domain in full, with the rest retrieved from reference TRBV11-2 and TRBJ1-1, is EAGVAQSPRYKIIEKRQSVAFWCNPISGHATLYWYQQILGQGPKLLIQFQNNGVVDDSQLPKDRFSAERLKGVDSTLKIQPAKLEDSAVYLCASSLEPAGNTEAFFGQGTRLTVV.

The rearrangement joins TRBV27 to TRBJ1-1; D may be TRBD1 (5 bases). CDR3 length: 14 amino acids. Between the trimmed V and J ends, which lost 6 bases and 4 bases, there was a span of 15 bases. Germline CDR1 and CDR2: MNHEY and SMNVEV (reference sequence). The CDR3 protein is CASRGSQGGTEAFF. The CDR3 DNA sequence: TGTGCCAGCAGGGGGTCCCAGGGTGGCACTGAAGCTTTCTTT.

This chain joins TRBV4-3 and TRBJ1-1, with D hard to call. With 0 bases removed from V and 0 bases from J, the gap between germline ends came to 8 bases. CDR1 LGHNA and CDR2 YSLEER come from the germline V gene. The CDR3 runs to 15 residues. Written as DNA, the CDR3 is TGCGCCAGCAGCCAAGACTACAGCATGAACACTGAAGCTTTCTTT. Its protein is CASSQDYSMNTEAFF.